One and the same sample provided the 5 T cell receptor beta chains below, sequenced in a study of shared clonotypes between healthy human individuals. The repertoire was sequenced with immunoSEQ multiplex PCR; TCRdb's copy has only in-frame clones and lacks some. Of around 350,000 clones listed, roughly 80% were seen once; the top ten hold around 9.3%. Sequencing was carried out using memory CD4+ T cells sorted from blood. As to subset: CD45RA-negative fraction. All receptors come from a man aged 25-40 years in good health.

V usage is TRBV2 and J usage is TRBJ2-1, with D unresolved. The germline CDR1 and CDR2 sequences are SNHLY and FYNNEI. The CDR3 extends over 14 amino acids. Trimming pared 7 bases from V and 9 bases from J, leaving 19 bases between. The CDR3 reads CASTASPQIGEQFF. DNA for the CDR3: TGTGCCAGCACCGCGTCTCCGCAGATCGGTGAGCAGTTCTTC.

CDR3: CASSSNSFYGYTF. CDR3 coding DNA: TGTGCCAGCAGCTCCAACTCTTTCTATGGCTACACCTTC. V usage is TRBV7-3 and J usage is TRBJ1-2; D unclear. V lost 4 bases to trimming and J lost 4 bases, with 10 bases between them. This CDR3 spans 13 amino acids. From germline, CDR1 is SGHTA and CDR2 FQGTGA.

The V and J genes are TRBV28 and TRBJ2-7; the match to TRBD2 covers 8 bases. V lost 5 bases and J lost 2; bases outside the gene matches: 8. CDR1 MDHEN and CDR2 SYDVKM come from the germline V gene. This CDR3 is built from 15 residues. The CDR3 reads CASSPPLAGPYEQYF. The CDR3, as DNA: TGTGCCAGCAGTCCCCCGCTAGCGGGCCCCTACGAGCAGTACTTC.

The rearrangement joins TRBV2 to TRBJ1-1, with D maybe TRBD1 (6 bases). Trimming cost V 5 bases and J 7 bases, with 11 bases left between them. This CDR3 has 12 residues. Germline V gene sequence: CDR1 SNHLY, CDR2 FYNNEI. CDR3 sequence (DNA): TGTGCCAGCAGTAAGGACAGCTTTGAAGCTTTCTTT. It specifies CASSKDSFEAFF.

The chain combines TRBV5-1 with TRBJ1-5; unclear D gene. Germline CDR1 SGHRS, CDR2 YFSETQ. V lost 3 bases and J 0 bases, leaving 4 bases between the germline ends. CDR3 size: 13 residues. For the CDR3, the DNA is TGCGCCAGCAGCTCGGATAGCAATCAGCCCCAGCATTTT. It encodes CASSSDSNQPQHF. Looking up the rest from reference TRBV5-1 and TRBJ1-5 gives the full variable domain: KAGVTQTPRYLIKTRGQQVTLSCSPISGHRSVSWYQQTPGQGLQFLFEYFSETQRNKGNFPGRFSGRQFSNSRSEMNVSTLELGDSALYLCASSSDSNQPQHFGDGTRLSIL.